The 11 T cell receptor beta chains in this list originate from one sample, sequenced in a study of blood T cell repertoires in COVID-19. Libraries were prepared by immunoSEQ multiplex PCR; TCRdb keeps only in-frame clonotypes and omits some of them. This repertoire shows over 85,000 clones, over 75% found once; its top ten account for just under 20%. The specimen was peripheral blood. These receptors came from a human donor in a cohort sampled during active COVID-19.

Note on this clone: The sample holds other DNA sequences that translate to the same CDR3. The genes are TRBV27 and TRBJ2-1; a possible D gene is TRBD2 (5 bases). The CDR3 consists of 14 residues. Per germline, CDR1 MNHEY and CDR2 SMNVEV (reference sequence). V lost 2 bases to trimming and J lost 1 base, with 6 bases between them. CDR3 in amino acids: CASSLRGSYNEQFF. For the CDR3, the DNA is TGTGCCAGCAGTTTACGAGGGTCCTACAATGAGCAGTTCTTC.

The J gene is TRBJ2-6, the V gene TRBV2; perhaps TRBD1 as D (5 bases). The V end lost 5 bases, the J end lost 1 base, and 9 bases lay between the germline ends. Germline lookup yields CDR1 SNHLY and CDR2 FYNNEI. CDR3 size: 15 residues. Written as DNA, the CDR3 is TGTGCCAGCAGTAATGCAGGGTCTGGGGCCAACGTCCTGACTTTC. This gives the protein CASSNAGSGANVLTF.

This CDR3 reads CASRGDSPYEQYF. Here the CDR3 DNA reads TGTGCCAGCAGGGGGGACAGCCCCTACGAGCAGTACTTC. The chain has TRBV28 and TRBJ2-7; 7 bases map to TRBD1. The V gene end was trimmed by 6 bases and the J gene end by 2 bases; junction bases not matched to a gene: 4. The CDR3 runs to 13 residues. Germline-derived CDR1 and CDR2 are MDHEN and SYDVKM.

This chain uses TRBV28 with TRBJ2-5; 10 bases map to TRBD2. J gave up 3 bases and V 4 bases, and 2 bases lay outside the gene matches. Germline V gene data show CDR1 as MDHEN and CDR2 as SYDVKM. The CDR3 totals 14 residues. CDR3 in DNA: TGTGCCAGCAGTTCTCTAGCGGGAGAAGAGACCCAGTACTTC. Translation gives CASSSLAGEETQYF.

V is TRBV5-4 and J is TRBJ2-5; 7 bases agree with TRBD1. J gave up 4 bases and V 0 bases, and 6 bases lay outside the gene matches. Germline CDR1 reads SGHNT; CDR2 reads YYREEE (reference sequence). The CDR3 has 15 residues. The CDR3: CASSLEGAGRETQYF. The CDR3 nucleotides read TGTGCCAGCAGCTTGGAGGGGGCAGGGAGAGAGACCCAGTACTTC.

This clone was observed at least ten times. The chain uses TRBV24-1 and TRBJ1-5; D is perhaps TRBD1 (6 bases). Deletions cut 12 bases from V and 0 bases from J, with 11 bases between. Germline CDR1 is KGHDR and CDR2 is SFDVKD. The CDR3 runs 13 residues. The CDR3 bases are TGTGCCGCGCACAGGGATAGCAATCAGCCCCAGCATTTT. It encodes CAAHRDSNQPQHF.

A single count supports this clone. The V gene is TRBV28, the J gene TRBJ1-5; no clear D. The CDR3 extends over 16 amino acids. The germline V gene has CDR1 MDHEN and CDR2 SYDVKM. Between the trimmed V and J ends, which lost 4 bases and 6 bases, there was a span of 19 bases. This CDR3 is CASSYAVLFRSQPQHF. CDR3 nucleotide sequence: TGTGCCAGCAGTTACGCGGTACTTTTTCGGAGTCAGCCCCAGCATTTT. Combining the CDR3 with reference TRBV28 and TRBJ1-5 gives the whole variable domain DVKVTQSSRYLVKRTGEKVFLECVQDMDHENMFWYRQDPGLGLRLIYFSYDVKMKEKGDIPEGYSVSREKKERFSLILESASTNQTSMYLCASSYAVLFRSQPQHFGDGTRLSIL.

V usage is TRBV29-1 and J usage is TRBJ1-1; perhaps TRBD1 as D (6 bases). Germline V gene lookup returns CDR1 SQVTM and CDR2 ANQGSEA. Trimming stripped 4 bases from V and 2 bases from J, with 14 bases between. This CDR3 comprises 14 residues. CDR3 sequence (DNA): TGCAGCGTTGGAGGGGGAGACGACAACACTGAAGCTTTCTTT. This encodes CSVGGGDDNTEAFF.

The V and J genes are TRBV29-1 and TRBJ2-7, with TRBD2 as a possible D gene (5 bases). The CDR3 is 12 residues long. V dropped 1 base and J dropped 1 base, with 5 bases sitting between them. Looked up from germline, CDR1 is SQVTM and CDR2 is ANQGSEA. This CDR3 is CSVEGRSYEQYF. DNA for the CDR3: TGCAGCGTTGAAGGGAGGTCCTACGAGCAGTACTTC.

The chain recombines TRBV9 with TRBJ2-3; 7 bases line up with TRBD2. Germline V gene data show CDR1 as SGDLS and CDR2 as YYNGEE. The CDR3 extends over 16 amino acids. With 0 bases clipped from V and 5 bases from J, the junction kept 9 bases outside the gene matches. The CDR3 region has the DNA TGTGCCAGCAGCGTAGGGTCCAGCGGGAATAGAGATACGCAGTATTTT. This translates into CASSVGSSGNRDTQYF.

This clone appeared a single time. The chain is built from TRBV28 and TRBJ2-1, with a possible D match to TRBD2 (6 bases). Germline V gives CDR1 MDHEN, CDR2 SYDVKM. The germline V and J ends were trimmed by 6 bases and 8 bases, with 23 bases remaining between them. The CDR3 sequence is 16 residues long. The CDR3 DNA follows: TGTGCCAGCAGCGAGCAGGGCAATGGAGGAGGGTATGAGCAGTTCTTC. It yields the protein CASSEQGNGGGYEQFF.